This TCR beta chain was sequenced during a study of brain T cells in children with intractable seizures. Overall study results and limits: Absence of clones before surgery may stem from lower sequencing depth. Patients' HCMV serostatus was unknown; virus specificity rests on CDR3 similarity alone.

The assay was immunoSEQ multiplex PCR, and TCRdb's table has in-frame clones only and misses some. The sample includes 110,000 or so clones, 94% of them seen just once. Germline V gene lookup returns CDR1 MDHEN and CDR2 SYDVKM. V trimming: 4 bases; J trimming: 1 base; junction bases outside the gene matches: 2. This CDR3 is 15 amino acids long. Points on this clone: Its antigen is currently unknown.

The sequenced cases were selected for having the highest brain T cell transcript signatures. Pre-surgery treatment included at least one anti-epileptic drug. The chain carries TRBV28 and TRBJ1-2, with 11 bases matching TRBD1. The sample here was peripheral blood, taken at surgery. This TCR was recovered from a boy under two years old with hemimegalencephaly and intractable seizures. The CDR3 loop is CASSSGQGDNYGYTF. In nucleotides, the CDR3 is TGTGCCAGCAGTTCGGGACAGGGGGATAACTATGGCTACACCTTC.